Listed here are 25 T cell receptor beta chains from one sample, sequenced in a study of T cell responses to AZD1222 COVID-19 vaccine. The method was immunoSEQ multiplex PCR; TCRdb's version includes in-frame clones alone and lacks a portion of them. The table has roughly 120,000 clones, about 88% seen once. The source was peripheral blood, collected 28 days after the second AZD1222 dose. The receptor set was obtained from an adult who received the AZD1222 COVID-19 vaccine.

CDR3 residues: CASSSGQASEKLFF. The CDR3 nucleotides are TGTGCCAGCAGCTCGGGACAGGCTAGTGAAAAACTGTTTTTT. The chain recombines TRBV5-4 with TRBJ1-4; TRBD1 matches at 8 bases. This CDR3 contains 14 residues. Germline CDR1 and CDR2: SGHNT and YYREEE (reference sequence). Trimming cost V 3 bases and J 7 bases; bases outside gene matches: 5.

The rearrangement joins TRBV18 to TRBJ1-5, with D unclear. The CDR3 spans 16 residues. Germline values: CDR1 KGHSH, CDR2 LQKENI. V was pared by 5 bases and J by 7 bases, with 21 bases between. CDR3 nucleotides: TGTGCCAGCTCATCGATACGTGCGAGTGAGGGCCAGCCCCAGCATTTT. This gives the protein CASSSIRASEGQPQHF.

V usage is TRBV11-2 and J usage is TRBJ2-3; a possible D gene is TRBD2 (6 bases). Trimming shortened V by 0 bases and J by 1 base, and 14 bases separated the two germline ends. Germline V gene lookup returns CDR1 SGHAT and CDR2 FQNNGV. This CDR3 is built from 17 residues. CDR3 DNA sequence: TGTGCCAGCAGCTTAGATCTCGAGGGGAGGCGCACAGATACGCAGTATTTT. Residues: CASSLDLEGRRTDTQYF.

The rearrangement links TRBV28 to TRBJ1-1, with D perhaps TRBD1 (6 bases). Germline V gene data show CDR1 as MDHEN and CDR2 as SYDVKM. The ends were cut back, 5 bases at V and 3 bases at J, with 19 bases in the middle. The CDR3 contains 16 residues. CDR3 DNA sequence: TGTGCCAGCAGTCTGGGGGGGGCAGGGCTTCACACTGAAGCTTTCTTT. Translating gives CASSLGGAGLHTEAFF.

The chain joins TRBV5-5 to TRBJ1-1; D remains ambiguous. This CDR3 is 15 amino acids long. Trimming pared 4 bases from V and 1 base from J, leaving 14 bases between. CDR1 and CDR2 from the germline V gene are SGHKS and YYEKEE (reference sequence). CDR3: CASSQIPGWNTEAFF. CDR3 nucleotides: TGTGCCAGCAGCCAGATCCCAGGATGGAACACTGAAGCTTTCTTT.

The V call is TRBV5-6, the J call TRBJ1-2; D is perhaps TRBD1 (5 bases). This CDR3 comprises 12 residues. The germline V and J ends were trimmed by 4 bases and 8 bases, with 12 bases remaining between them. Germline CDR1 and CDR2: SGHDT and YYEEEE. CDR3 amino acids: CASSQQDPGYTF. CDR3 coding DNA: TGTGCCAGCAGCCAACAGGACCCAGGCTACACCTTC.

In nucleotides, the CDR3 is TGTGCCAGCAGCGGGGTTGAAGCTTTCTTT. Amino acids: CASSGVEAFF. This rearrangement joins TRBV6-1 to TRBJ1-1; D remains ambiguous. Between the trimmed V and J ends, which lost 6 bases and 7 bases, there was a span of 6 bases. CDR1 is MNHNS, CDR2 SASEGT, per germline. The CDR3 contains 10 residues.

The chain links TRBV6-5 to TRBJ1-1, with D possibly matching TRBD1 (6 bases). Trimming shortened V by 2 bases and J by 4 bases, and 11 bases separated the two germline ends. Germline CDR1 and CDR2: MNHEY and SVGAGI. This CDR3 is 14 amino acids long. The CDR3 protein is CASSYPDSPTEAFF. In DNA, the CDR3 is TGTGCCAGCAGTTACCCGGACAGCCCCACTGAAGCTTTCTTT.

J is TRBJ1-4 and V is TRBV10-1, with 7 nucleotides matching TRBD1. The J segment lost 3 bases and the V segment lost 0 bases, leaving 1 base of the junction unmatched. Germline loops: CDR1 WNHNN, CDR2 SYGVQD (reference sequence). The CDR3 length is 15 residues. CDR3 DNA: TGCGCCAGCAGTGAGTCCGGGACAGCTAATGAAAAACTGTTTTTT. This gives the protein CASSESGTANEKLFF.

V and J are TRBV9 and TRBJ2-3; TRBD2 agrees at 7 bases. Trimming at V came to 4 bases and at J to 6 bases, leaving 8 bases not matched to a gene. The CDR3 runs to 14 residues. Germline-derived CDR1 and CDR2 are SGDLS and YYNGEE. This CDR3 is CASSKRGERDTQYF. The DNA for the CDR3 is TGTGCCAGCAGCAAACGGGGGGAACGGGATACGCAGTATTTT. Based on the CDR3 plus reference TRBV9 and TRBJ2-3, the full variable domain is DSGVTQTPKHLITATGQRVTLRCSPRSGDLSVYWYQQSLDQGLQFLIQYYNGEERAKGNILERFSAQQFPDLHSELNLSSLELGDSALYFCASSKRGERDTQYFGPGTRLTVL.

The chain links TRBV28 to TRBJ1-5, with 8 bases matching TRBD1. J was trimmed by 5 bases and V by 6 bases; bases with no gene match: 3. CDR1 and CDR2 from the germline V gene are MDHEN and SYDVKM. CDR3 size: 13 residues. CDR3 sequence: CASRVTGDQPQHF. The CDR3 DNA is TGTGCCAGCAGGGTGACAGGGGATCAGCCCCAGCATTTT.

This clone has a single count. V gene TRBV2 combines with J gene TRBJ1-4; D ambiguous. The germline V gene encodes CDR1 SNHLY and CDR2 FYNNEI. This CDR3 contains 16 residues. V was shortened by 2 bases and J by 4 bases, with 14 bases between the two germline ends. CDR3 protein: CASSEYKGSLNEKLFF. DNA for the CDR3: TGTGCCAGCAGTGAATATAAGGGCAGCCTTAATGAAAAACTGTTTTTT. The full variable domain, rest sourced from reference TRBV2 and TRBJ1-4, is EPEVTQTPSHQVTQMGQEVILRCVPISNHLYFYWYRQILGQKVEFLVSFYNNEISEKSEIFDDQFSVERPDGSNFTLKIRSTKLEDSAMYFCASSEYKGSLNEKLFFGSGTQLSVL.

This chain links TRBV7-3 with TRBJ1-1; 12 nucleotides align to TRBD1. The ends lost 5 bases at V and 6 bases at J; junction bases unmatched: 4. This CDR3 region has 14 residues. Germline CDR1 SGHTA, CDR2 FQGTGA. In nucleotides, the CDR3 is TGTGCCAGCAGCCTGGGACAGGGGGCCCCTGAAGCTTTCTTT. Its protein is CASSLGQGAPEAFF. Based on the CDR3 plus reference TRBV7-3 and TRBJ1-1, the full variable domain is GAGVSQTPSNKVTEKGKYVELRCDPISGHTALYWYRQSLGQGPEFLIYFQGTGAADDSGLPNDRFFAVRPEGSVSTLKIQRTERGDSAVYLCASSLGQGAPEAFFGQGTRLTVV.

This clone came up a few times. The CDR3 sequence is CASSRLSGQPQHF. CDR3 coding DNA: TGTGCCAGCAGCCGGTTGTCGGGTCAGCCCCAGCATTTT. This chain uses TRBV28 with TRBJ1-5; D remains ambiguous. Germline CDR1 reads MDHEN; CDR2 reads SYDVKM. V dropped 6 bases and J dropped 6 bases, with 12 bases sitting between them. The CDR3 consists of 13 residues.

The J gene is TRBJ1-6, the V gene TRBV11-2; D call uncertain. V dropped 5 bases and J dropped 3 bases, with 11 bases sitting between them. Germline CDR1 SGHAT, CDR2 FQNNGV. This CDR3 contains 15 residues. The CDR3 region has the DNA TGTGCCAGCAGCCAGTATGGGGACTATAATTCACCCCTCCACTTT. This encodes CASSQYGDYNSPLHF.

The rearrangement joins TRBV6-5 to TRBJ1-2; 10 bases match TRBD1. The CDR3 loop spans 15 amino acids. V was pared by 5 bases and J by 4 bases, with 7 bases of the junction left unmatched. Germline V gene lookup returns CDR1 MNHEY and CDR2 SVGAGI. CDR3 sequence (DNA): TGTGCCAGCAGTCGCTCGGGACAGGGGTCCTATGGCTACACCTTC. As protein: CASSRSGQGSYGYTF.

This clone appeared a few times. This chain uses TRBV2 with TRBJ2-7; D is unresolved. Germline loops: CDR1 SNHLY, CDR2 FYNNEI. This CDR3 contains 12 residues. V was pared by 3 bases and J by 3 bases, with 6 bases between. CDR3 loop: CASSEGNYEQYF. The CDR3 region has the DNA TGTGCCAGCAGTGAGGGCAACTACGAGCAGTACTTC.

The rearrangement uses TRBV7-2 and TRBJ1-6; no clear D. Trimming removed 1 base from V and 6 bases from J, with 10 bases in between. In germline, CDR1 is SGHTA, CDR2 FQGNSA. The CDR3 totals 15 residues. The CDR3 here is CASSLGQVINSPLHF. CDR3 in DNA: TGTGCCAGCAGCTTAGGCCAGGTGATTAATTCACCCCTCCACTTT.

The chain carries TRBV5-7 and TRBJ1-5; the D gene is possibly TRBD1 (5 bases). TRBV5-7 is labeled an ORF, and its function is uncertain. This CDR3 has 15 amino acids. Trimming shortened V by 1 base and J by 4 bases, and 12 bases separated the two germline ends. The CDR3 protein is CASSLSSGGNQPQHF. CDR3 in DNA: TGTGCCAGCAGCTTGTCGTCGGGGGGAAATCAGCCCCAGCATTTT.

The V and J genes are TRBV4-3 and TRBJ1-5; no definite D call. The CDR3 has 15 residues. CDR1 is LGHNA, CDR2 YSLEER, per germline. Trimming took off 5 bases at V and 0 bases at J, with 11 bases between the two ends. CDR3 in amino acids: CASSKRIGSNQPQHF. DNA for the CDR3: TGCGCCAGCAGCAAAAGGATCGGTAGCAATCAGCCCCAGCATTTT.

This chain's CDR3 is CAISEDYQETQYF. Written as DNA, the CDR3 is TGTGCCATCAGTGAAGACTATCAAGAGACCCAGTACTTC. J is TRBJ2-5 and V is TRBV10-3; a weak D match, TRBD2 (5 bases). V gave up 3 bases and J gave up 2 bases, with 7 bases separating them. The CDR3 runs 13 residues. Germline lookup yields CDR1 ENHRY and CDR2 SYGVKD.

CDR3 in amino acids: CAWSFTGGVSSPLHF. DNA for the CDR3: TGTGCCTGGAGTTTCACAGGGGGCGTAAGTTCACCCCTCCACTTT. V gene TRBV30 combines with J gene TRBJ1-6; 9 positions agree with TRBD1. V dropped 2 bases and J dropped 9; count of bases not matched to a gene: 8. The CDR3 is 15 residues long. Germline CDR1 reads GTSNPN; CDR2 reads SVGIG (reference sequence).

The chain employs TRBV5-1 and TRBJ2-3, with D tentatively TRBD1 (5 bases). From germline, CDR1 is SGHRS and CDR2 YFSETQ. The length of the CDR3 is 14 residues. V was trimmed by 7 bases and J by 2 bases, leaving 14 bases between them. The CDR3 coding sequence is TGCGCCAGCGGAACAGGTACAGTCACAGATACGCAGTATTTT. It translates to CASGTGTVTDTQYF.

The chain links TRBV9 to TRBJ1-1; perhaps TRBD1 as D (5 bases). The CDR3 is 15 amino acids. The V end lost 0 bases, the J end lost 7 bases, and 16 bases lay between the germline ends. Germline assignment: CDR1 SGDLS and CDR2 YYNGEE. The CDR3 loop reads CASSVGYGTRDEAFF. The CDR3 DNA follows: TGTGCCAGCAGCGTAGGTTACGGCACCAGGGATGAAGCTTTCTTT.

This chain connects TRBV11-3 to TRBJ1-6; unclear D gene. Germline-derived CDR1 and CDR2 are SGHNT and YENEEA. This CDR3 contains 15 residues. With 0 bases removed from V and 5 bases from J, the gap between germline ends came to 8 bases. The CDR3 sequence: CASSLDLRNNSPLHF. The CDR3 DNA reads TGTGCCAGCAGCTTAGATCTTAGAAATAATTCACCCCTCCACTTT.